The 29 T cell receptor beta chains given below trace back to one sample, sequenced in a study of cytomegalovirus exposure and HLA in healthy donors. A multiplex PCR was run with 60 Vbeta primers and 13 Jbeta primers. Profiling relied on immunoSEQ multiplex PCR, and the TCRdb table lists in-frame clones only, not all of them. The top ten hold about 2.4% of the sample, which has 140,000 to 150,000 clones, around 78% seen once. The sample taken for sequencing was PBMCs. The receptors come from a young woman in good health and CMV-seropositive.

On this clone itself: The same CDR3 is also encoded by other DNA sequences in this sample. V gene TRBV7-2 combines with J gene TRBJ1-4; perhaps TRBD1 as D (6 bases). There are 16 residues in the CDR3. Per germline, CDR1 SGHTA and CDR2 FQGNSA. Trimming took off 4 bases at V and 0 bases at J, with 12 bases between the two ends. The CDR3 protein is CASSSGQGSTNEKLFF. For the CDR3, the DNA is TGTGCCAGCAGCTCGGGACAAGGTTCAACTAATGAAAAACTGTTTTTT.

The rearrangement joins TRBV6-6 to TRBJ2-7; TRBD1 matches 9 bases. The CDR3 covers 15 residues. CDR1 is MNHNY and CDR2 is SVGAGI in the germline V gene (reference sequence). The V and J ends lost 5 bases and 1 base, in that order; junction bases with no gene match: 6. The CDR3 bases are TGTGCCAGCAGTACCAACAGGGGGCTGTCCTACGAGCAGTACTTC. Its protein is CASSTNRGLSYEQYF.

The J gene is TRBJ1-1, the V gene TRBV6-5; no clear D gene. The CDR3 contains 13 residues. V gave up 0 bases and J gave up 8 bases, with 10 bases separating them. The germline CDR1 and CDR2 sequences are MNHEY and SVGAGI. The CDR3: CASSYSNAGEAFF. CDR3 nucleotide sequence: TGTGCCAGCAGTTACTCAAACGCGGGGGAAGCTTTCTTT.

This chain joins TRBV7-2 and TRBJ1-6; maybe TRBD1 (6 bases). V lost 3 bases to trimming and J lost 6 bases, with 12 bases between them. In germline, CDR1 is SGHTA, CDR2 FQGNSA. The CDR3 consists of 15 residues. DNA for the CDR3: TGTGCCAGCAGCTTCAGGGGTAATACTAATTCACCCCTCCACTTT. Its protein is CASSFRGNTNSPLHF.

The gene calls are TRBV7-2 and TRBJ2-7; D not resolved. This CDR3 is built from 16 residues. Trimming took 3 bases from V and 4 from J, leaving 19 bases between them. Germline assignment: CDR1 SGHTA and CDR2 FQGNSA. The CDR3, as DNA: TGTGCCAGCAGCTTCCCGTCTAGGATTTACCCTTACGAGCAGTACTTC. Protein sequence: CASSFPSRIYPYEQYF.

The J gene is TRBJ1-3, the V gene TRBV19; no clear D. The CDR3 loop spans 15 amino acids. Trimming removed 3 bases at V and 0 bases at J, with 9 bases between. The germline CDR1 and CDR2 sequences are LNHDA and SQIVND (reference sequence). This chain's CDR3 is CASSIAGLSGNTIYF. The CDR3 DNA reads TGTGCCAGTAGTATCGCAGGCCTCTCTGGAAACACCATATATTTT.

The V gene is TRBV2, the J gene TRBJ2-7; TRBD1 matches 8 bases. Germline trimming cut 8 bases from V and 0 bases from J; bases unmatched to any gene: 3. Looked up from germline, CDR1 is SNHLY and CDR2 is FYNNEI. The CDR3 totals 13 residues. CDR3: CASRTGSSYEQYF. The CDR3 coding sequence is TGTGCCAGCCGGACAGGGAGCTCCTACGAGCAGTACTTC.

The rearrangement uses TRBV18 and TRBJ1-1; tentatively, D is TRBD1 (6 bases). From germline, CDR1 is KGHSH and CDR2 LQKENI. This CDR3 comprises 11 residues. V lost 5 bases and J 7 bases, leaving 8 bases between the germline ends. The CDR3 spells CASSGQNEAFF. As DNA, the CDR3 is TGTGCCAGCTCAGGACAGAATGAAGCTTTCTTT.

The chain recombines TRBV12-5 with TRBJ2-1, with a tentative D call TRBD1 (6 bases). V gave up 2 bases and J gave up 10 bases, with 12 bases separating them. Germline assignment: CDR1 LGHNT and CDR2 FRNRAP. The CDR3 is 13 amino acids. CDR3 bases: TGTGCTAGTGGTTTGCTACAGGGCGGGGAGCAGTTCTTC. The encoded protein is CASGLLQGGEQFF.

The CDR3, as DNA: TGTGCCAGCTCACCACAGGACAGGGGTGGCTACGAGCAGTACTTC. The encoded protein is CASSPQDRGGYEQYF. This sequence joins TRBV18 and TRBJ2-7, with 9 bases lining up with TRBD1. This CDR3 has 15 amino acids. V lost 1 base to trimming and J lost 3 bases; unmatched junction nucleotides: 4. CDR1 KGHSH and CDR2 LQKENI come from the germline V gene.

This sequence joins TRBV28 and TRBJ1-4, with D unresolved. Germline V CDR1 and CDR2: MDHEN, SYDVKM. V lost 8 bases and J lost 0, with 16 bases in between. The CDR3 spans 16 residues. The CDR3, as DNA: TGTGCCAGCGGAAAGGCACGGGGTGCAACTAATGAAAAACTGTTTTTT. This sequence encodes CASGKARGATNEKLFF.

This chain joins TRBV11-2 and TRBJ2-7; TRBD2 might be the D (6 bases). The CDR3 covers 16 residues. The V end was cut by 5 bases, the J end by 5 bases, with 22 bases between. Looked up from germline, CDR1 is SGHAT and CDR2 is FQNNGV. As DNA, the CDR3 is TGTGCCAGCAGCGCGGTTGCGGGACGGGGATACCACGAGCAGTACTTC. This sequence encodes CASSAVAGRGYHEQYF.

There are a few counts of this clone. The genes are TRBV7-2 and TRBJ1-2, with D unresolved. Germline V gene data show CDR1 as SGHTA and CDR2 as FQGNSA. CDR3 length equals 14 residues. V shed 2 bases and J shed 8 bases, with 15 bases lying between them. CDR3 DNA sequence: TGTGCCAGCAGCTTAAACCCGGGGAGGATCGGCTACACCTTC. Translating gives CASSLNPGRIGYTF.

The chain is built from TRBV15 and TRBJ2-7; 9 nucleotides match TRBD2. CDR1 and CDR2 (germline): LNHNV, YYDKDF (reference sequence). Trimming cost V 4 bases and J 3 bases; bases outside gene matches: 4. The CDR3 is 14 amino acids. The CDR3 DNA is TGTGCCACCAGCATAGAGCGGGGGGTCTACGAGCAGTACTTC. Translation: CATSIERGVYEQYF.

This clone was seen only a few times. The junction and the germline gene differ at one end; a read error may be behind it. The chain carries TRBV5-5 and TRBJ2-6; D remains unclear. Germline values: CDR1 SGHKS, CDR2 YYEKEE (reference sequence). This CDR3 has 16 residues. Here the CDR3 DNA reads TGCGCCAGCAGCCAAGATATCAGCTCTGGGGCCAACGTCCTGACTTTC. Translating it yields CASSQDISSGANVLTF.

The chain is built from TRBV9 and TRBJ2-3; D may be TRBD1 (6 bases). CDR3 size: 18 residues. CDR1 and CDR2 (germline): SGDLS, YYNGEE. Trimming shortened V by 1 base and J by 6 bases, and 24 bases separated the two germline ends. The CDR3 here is CASSVYPPKTGVKDTQYF. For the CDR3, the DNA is TGTGCCAGCAGCGTATACCCCCCCAAGACAGGAGTTAAGGATACGCAGTATTTT.

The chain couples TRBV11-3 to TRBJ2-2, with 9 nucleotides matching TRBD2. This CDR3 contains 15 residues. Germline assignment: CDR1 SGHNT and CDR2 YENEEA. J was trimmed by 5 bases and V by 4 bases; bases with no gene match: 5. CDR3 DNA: TGTGCCAGCAGCTCTAGGCGGGGGGGGACCGGGGAGCTGTTTTTT. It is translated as CASSSRRGGTGELFF.

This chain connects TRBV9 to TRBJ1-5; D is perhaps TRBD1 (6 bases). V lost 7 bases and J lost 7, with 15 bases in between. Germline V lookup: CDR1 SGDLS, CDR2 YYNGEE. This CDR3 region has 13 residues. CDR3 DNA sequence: TGTGCCAGCGGACCGGGACAAGGACAGCCCCAGCATTTT. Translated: CASGPGQGQPQHF.

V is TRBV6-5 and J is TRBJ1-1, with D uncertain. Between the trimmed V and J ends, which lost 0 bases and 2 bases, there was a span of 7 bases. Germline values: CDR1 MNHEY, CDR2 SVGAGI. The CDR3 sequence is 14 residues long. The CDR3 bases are TGTGCCAGCAGTTACTCTGGAGGAAACACTGAAGCTTTCTTT. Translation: CASSYSGGNTEAFF.

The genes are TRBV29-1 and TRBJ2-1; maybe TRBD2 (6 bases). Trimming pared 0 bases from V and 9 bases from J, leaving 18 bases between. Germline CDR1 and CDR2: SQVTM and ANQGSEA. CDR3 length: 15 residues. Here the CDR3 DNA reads TGCAGCGTTGAAGAAATGGACTCCCTGCGGGGTGAGCAGTTCTTC. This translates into CSVEEMDSLRGEQFF.

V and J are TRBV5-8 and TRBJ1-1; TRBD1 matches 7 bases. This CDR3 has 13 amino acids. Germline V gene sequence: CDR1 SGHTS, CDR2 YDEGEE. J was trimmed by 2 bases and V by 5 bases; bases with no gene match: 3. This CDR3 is CASSHRGNTEAFF. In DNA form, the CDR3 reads TGTGCCAGCAGTCACAGGGGAAACACTGAAGCTTTCTTT. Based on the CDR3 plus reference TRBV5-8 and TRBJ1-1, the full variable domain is EAGVTQSPTHLIKTRGQQATLRCSPISGHTSVYWYQQALGLGLQFLLWYDEGEERNRGNFPPRFSGRQFPNYSSELNVNALELEDSALYLCASSHRGNTEAFFGQGTRLTVV.

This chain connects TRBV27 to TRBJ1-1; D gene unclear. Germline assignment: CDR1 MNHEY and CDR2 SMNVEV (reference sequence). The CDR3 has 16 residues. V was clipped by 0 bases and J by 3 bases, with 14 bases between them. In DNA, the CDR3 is TGTGCCAGCAGTTTATCCGCCGGACTTGCGGACACTGAAGCTTTCTTT. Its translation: CASSLSAGLADTEAFF.

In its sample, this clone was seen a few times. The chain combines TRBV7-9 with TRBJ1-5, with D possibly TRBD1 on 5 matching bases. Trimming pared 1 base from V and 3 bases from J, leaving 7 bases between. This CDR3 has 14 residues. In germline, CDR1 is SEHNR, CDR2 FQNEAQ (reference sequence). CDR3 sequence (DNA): TGTGCCAGCAGCTTAGGCAGGGTCAATCAGCCCCAGCATTTT. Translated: CASSLGRVNQPQHF.

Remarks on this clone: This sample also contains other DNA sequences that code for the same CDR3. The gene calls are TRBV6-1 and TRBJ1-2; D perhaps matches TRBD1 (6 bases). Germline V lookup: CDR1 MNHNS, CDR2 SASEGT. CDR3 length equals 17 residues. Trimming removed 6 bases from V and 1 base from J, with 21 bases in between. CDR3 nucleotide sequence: TGTGCCAGCAGCGAACGGGCCAGGGGAGTTAATAACTATGGCTACACCTTC. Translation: CASSERARGVNNYGYTF.

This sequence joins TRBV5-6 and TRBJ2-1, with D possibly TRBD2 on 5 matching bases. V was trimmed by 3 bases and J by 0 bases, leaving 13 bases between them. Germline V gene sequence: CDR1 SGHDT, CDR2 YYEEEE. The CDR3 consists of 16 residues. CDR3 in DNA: TGTGCCAGCAGCTCTGACCCGGGATCCTCCTACAATGAGCAGTTCTTC. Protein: CASSSDPGSSYNEQFF. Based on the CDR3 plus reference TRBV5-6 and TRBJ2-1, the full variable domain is DAGVTQSPTHLIKTRGQQVTLRCSPKSGHDTVSWYQQALGQGPQFIFQYYEEEERQRGNFPDRFSGHQFPNYSSELNVNALLLGDSALYLCASSSDPGSSYNEQFFGPGTRLTVL.

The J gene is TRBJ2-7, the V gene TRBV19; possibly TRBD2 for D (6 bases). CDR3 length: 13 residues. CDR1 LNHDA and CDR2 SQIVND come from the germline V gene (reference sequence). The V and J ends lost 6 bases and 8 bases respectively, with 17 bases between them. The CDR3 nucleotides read TGTGCCAGTAGCAACCTCGGGACTGCGAAGCAGTACTTC. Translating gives CASSNLGTAKQYF.

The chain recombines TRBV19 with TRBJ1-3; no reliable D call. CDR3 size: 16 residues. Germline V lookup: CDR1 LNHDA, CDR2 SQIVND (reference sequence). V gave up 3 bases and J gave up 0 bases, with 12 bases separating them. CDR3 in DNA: TGTGCCAGTAGTATTGGCAGGCAGAGCTCTGGAAACACCATATATTTT. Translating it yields CASSIGRQSSGNTIYF.

In nucleotides, the CDR3 is TGCGCCAGCAGCGGACAGGGCTACAATGAGCAGTTCTTC. Translation gives CASSGQGYNEQFF. The chain carries TRBV5-1 and TRBJ2-1, with 8 bases lining up with TRBD1. The CDR3 runs to 13 residues. Trimming removed 4 bases from V and 3 bases from J; junction bases left unmatched: 0. Germline lookup yields CDR1 SGHRS and CDR2 YFSETQ.

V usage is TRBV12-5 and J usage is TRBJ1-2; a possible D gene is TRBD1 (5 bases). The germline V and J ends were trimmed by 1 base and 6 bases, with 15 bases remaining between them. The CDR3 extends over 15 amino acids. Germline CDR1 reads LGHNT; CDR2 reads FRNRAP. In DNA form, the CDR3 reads TGTGCTAGTGGTTTGGCAAAGGACATTCACCATGGCTACACCTTC. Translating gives CASGLAKDIHHGYTF.